The clone carrying this TCR beta chain was seen only a few times. Its cognate antigen is unknown. The record originates from a study of response to subunit inactivated influenza vaccine. Findings and limits, study-wide: The authors suggested that few new T cells are recruited per seasonal influenza vaccination.

TCRdb processed the RT-PCR reads anew with MiXCR; each CDR3 protein has one entry. Of hundreds of thousands of distinct CDR3 sequences in the sample, 15% to 17% were seen once. Germline loops: CDR1 MNHEY, CDR2 SMNVEV (reference sequence). The CDR3 loop spans 15 amino acids. Trimming removed 6 bases from V and 5 bases from J; junction bases left unmatched: 7. The J gene is TRBJ2-2, the V gene TRBV27, with 9 bases identical to TRBD1. The specimen comprised PBMCs from blood, sampled approximately 12 days after vaccination. The origin of this receptor is a man between 50 and 59 years old who received an inactivated influenza vaccine. The CDR3 reads CASRPGQGVTGELFF. CDR3 DNA: TGTGCCAGCAGACCGGGACAGGGTGTTACCGGGGAGCTGTTTTTT.